These 15 T cell receptor beta chains were all obtained from the same sample, sequenced in a study of read filtering for tumor transcriptome and immune sequencing. Molecular barcoded adaptors covering alpha/delta and beta/gamma chains were used on roughly 370 ng RNA. TCRdb independently ran MiXCR on the reads; one entry per CDR3 protein. Counted here are tens of thousands of distinct CDR3 sequences, roughly a fifth occurring once; the ten biggest clones make up 15%. Specimen: a population of CD138-negative cells sorted from bone marrow. The origin of the receptors is a donor at least 40 years old with multiple myeloma.

This clonotype has a count of ten or more. This chain joins TRBV6-6 and TRBJ2-1; the match to TRBD2 covers 7 bases. Trimming at V came to 5 bases and at J to 7 bases, leaving 8 bases not matched to a gene. Germline V gives CDR1 MNHNY, CDR2 SVGAGI (reference sequence). This CDR3 has 14 residues. The CDR3 is CASSSAGEGNEQFF. CDR3 sequence (DNA): TGTGCCAGCAGTAGCGCGGGAGAGGGTAATGAGCAGTTCTTC.

This clonotype was found many times. The genes are TRBV7-2 and TRBJ2-3; D might be TRBD1 (6 bases). The germline gives CDR1 SGHTA, CDR2 FQGNSA. CDR3 size: 15 residues. Trimming stripped 2 bases from V and 0 bases from J, with 9 bases between. Written as DNA, the CDR3 is TGTGCCAGCAGCTTATTGGGGGCGAGCACAGATACGCAGTATTTT. This translates into CASSLLGASTDTQYF.

In its sample, this clonotype was seen many times. The rearrangement joins TRBV20-1 to TRBJ2-7; 8 positions match TRBD2. CDR3 length: 14 amino acids. Trimming at V came to 3 bases and at J to 9 bases, leaving 13 bases not matched to a gene. Germline lookup yields CDR1 DFQATT and CDR2 SNEGSKA (reference sequence). As DNA, the CDR3 is TGCAGTGCTAGTCCCGGGACTAGGGCCCTTAGGCAGTACTTC. The encoded protein is CSASPGTRALRQYF.

This clonotype came up many times. The chain employs TRBV20-1 and TRBJ2-3; no firm D call. In germline, CDR1 is DFQATT, CDR2 SNEGSKA (reference sequence). The CDR3 spans 13 residues. V gave up 2 bases and J gave up 2 bases, with 8 bases separating them. The CDR3 coding sequence is TGCAGTGCTAGAAATAGACCCACAGATACGCAGTATTTT. Its translation: CSARNRPTDTQYF.

This clonotype has only a few counts. The rearrangement links TRBV7-3 to TRBJ2-5; D remains ambiguous. The germline V gene encodes CDR1 SGHTA and CDR2 FQGTGA. CDR3 size: 15 residues. Trimming removed 0 bases from V and 5 bases from J, with 13 bases in between. In DNA form, the CDR3 reads TGTGCCAGCAGCTTAACGTACACGGCTGGGGAGACCCAGTACTTC. Amino acids: CASSLTYTAGETQYF.

Worth noting for this clonotype: The conserved phenylalanine or tryptophan normally closing the CDR3 is absent here, so this likely arose from a read error. Because the CDR3's place on the DNA is in doubt, the DNA is left out and the CDR3 is given as listed by TCRdb. CDR3 in amino acids: CSARDRPG. This chain joins TRBV20-1 and TRBJ2-1; TRBD1, the D gene given by the table, was not confirmed from the DNA. Germline V gives CDR1 DFQATT, CDR2 SNEGSKA (reference sequence). The CDR3 length equals 8 residues, ends included.

In this sample, this clonotype turned up a few times. This chain uses TRBV4-2 with TRBJ2-4; D gene ambiguous. The germline V gene encodes CDR1 LGHNA and CDR2 YNFKEQ. V was clipped by 4 bases and J by 3 bases, with 7 bases between them. The CDR3 length is 13 residues. The CDR3 coding sequence is TGTGCCAGCAGCCTAGAGAGCAAAAACATTCAGTACTTC. The encoded protein is CASSLESKNIQYF.

The V gene is TRBV5-1, the J gene TRBJ2-7; perhaps TRBD2 as D (5 bases). V lost 4 bases and J lost 7, with 12 bases in between. This CDR3 spans 12 amino acids. CDR1 SGHRS and CDR2 YFSETQ come from the germline V gene. In DNA form, the CDR3 reads TGCGCCAGCAGCGTCTGGACGGGGGAGCAGTACTTC. The encoded protein is CASSVWTGEQYF.

Many counts were recorded for this clonotype. The CDR3 DNA is TGTGCCAGCAGCTTATCAAAGGGTGGAGAATCTGGGGCCAACGTCCTGACTTTC. Translated: CASSLSKGGESGANVLTF. V usage is TRBV7-3 and J usage is TRBJ2-6; D is unclear. CDR3 length: 18 residues. V lost 2 bases to trimming and J lost 1 base, with 15 bases between them. Germline assignment: CDR1 SGHTA and CDR2 FQGTGA.

By proportion, this clonotype is medium-sized. The chain uses TRBV7-9 and TRBJ2-1; 12 bases align to TRBD2. Germline lookup yields CDR1 SEHNR and CDR2 FQNEAQ (reference sequence). V dropped 5 bases and J dropped 4; count of bases not matched to a gene: 18. This CDR3 has 20 residues. In DNA form, the CDR3 reads TGTGCCAGCAGCCGAAGACTAGCGGGAGACCCTACCCTTCTTTACAATGAGCAGTTCTTC. Amino acid sequence: CASSRRLAGDPTLLYNEQFF.

J is TRBJ2-1 and V is TRBV18, with D unresolved. Germline loops: CDR1 KGHSH, CDR2 LQKENI. The V gene lost 3 bases and the J gene lost 1 base, with 13 bases spanning the gap. This CDR3 is built from 16 residues. CDR3 sequence: CASSPLHGRSYNEQFF. DNA of the CDR3: TGTGCCAGCTCACCTCTCCACGGTAGATCCTACAATGAGCAGTTCTTC.

The table lists this clonotype with many counts. The V call is TRBV11-2, the J call TRBJ2-5; 7 bases fit TRBD2. The CDR3 spans 13 residues. Germline CDR1 is SGHAT and CDR2 is FQNNGV. After removal of 5 bases from V and 4 bases from J, the junction contained 4 bases not matched to a gene. The CDR3 DNA reads as TGTGCCAGCAGCGCTCCGGGAGGAGAGACCCAGTACTTC. It yields the protein CASSAPGGETQYF.

At least ten counts were recorded for this clonotype. V gene TRBV18 combines with J gene TRBJ2-2; 7 positions agree with TRBD1. The ends lost 4 bases at V and 6 bases at J; junction bases unmatched: 8. The CDR3 runs to 15 residues. Germline lookup yields CDR1 KGHSH and CDR2 LQKENI. The CDR3 is CASSRRQGESGELFF. In DNA form, the CDR3 reads TGTGCCAGCTCACGGAGACAGGGTGAATCCGGGGAGCTGTTTTTT.

This clonotype has a count of ten or more. This chain uses TRBV11-2 with TRBJ2-1; TRBD2 aligns across 12 bases. The CDR3 has 16 residues. After removal of 4 bases from V and 4 bases from J, the junction contained 5 bases not matched to a gene. Germline V gene lookup returns CDR1 SGHAT and CDR2 FQNNGV. DNA of the CDR3: TGTGCCAGCAGCTCGCTGACTAGCGGGGGTTACAATGAGCAGTTCTTC. Its translation is CASSSLTSGGYNEQFF.

This clonotype has more than one count but fewer than ten. This chain uses TRBV3-1 with TRBJ1-1; TRBD1 is a possible D gene (5 bases). V shed 4 bases and J shed 4 bases, with 13 bases lying between them. CDR3 length: 14 amino acids. Germline CDR1 LGHDT, CDR2 YNNKEL (reference sequence). The chain's CDR3 is CASSRGGYSTEAFF. DNA of the CDR3: TGTGCCAGCAGCCGGGGGGGGTATAGCACTGAAGCTTTCTTT.